This entry concerns a single T cell receptor (beta chain). The V segment lost 5 bases and the J segment 8 bases; nucleotides outside the gene matches: 9. This CDR3 has 15 residues. Germline CDR1 reads SQVTM; CDR2 reads ANQGSEA. Alopecia areata patients provided lesional scalp punch biopsies and peripheral blood, both collected for the study. These data are taken from a study of CD8+ T cells in alopecia areata. Study-level background: Treated patients were given 5 to 10 mg oral tofacitinib twice daily. Tofacitinib continued for 6 to 18 months and was then withheld for 6 months.

TCR sequencing used cDNA made by reverse transcription of extracted RNA. The protocol was immunoSEQ multiplex PCR, while the TCRdb copy is restricted to in-frame clones and leaves out a portion. The sample records over 50,000 clones, about half being singletons. This clonotype originated in a human donor with alopecia areata. This chain uses TRBV29-1 with TRBJ2-1, with 13 positions matching TRBD2. The sample consisted of CD8+ T cells sorted from blood, taken at week 0. The CDR3 loop reads CSVPDTSGRGDEQFF. The CDR3 DNA reads TGCAGCGTTCCTGATACTAGCGGGAGGGGAGATGAGCAGTTCTTC.